The entry below describes one T cell receptor beta chain. Its antigen is currently unknown. The data derive from a study of blood T cells in healthy people across ages. CDR3 length: 14 residues. The V gene lost 1 base and the J gene lost 4 bases, with 10 bases spanning the gap. Germline CDR1 MDHEN, CDR2 SYDVKM. Notes on the study in general: Versus aged donors, long-lived donors had higher diversity and more naive CD4+ cells.

The use of a sample-barcoded 5' primer and a J-beta primer mix characterized a second PCR of about 7 to 12 cycles. TCRdb reprocessed the 5' RACE reads with MiXCR, giving one entry per CDR3 protein. The sample includes more than 750,000 distinct CDR3 sequences, about 29% seen only once; the top ten take 10%. The same sample was also studied in work on T cells of mothers and their children.

The origin of this receptor is a woman aged 40 to 55 in good health. This rearrangement joins TRBV28 to TRBJ1-2; no clear D. Input material: blood. The CDR3 sequence: CASSLSGNLYGYTF. In DNA form, the CDR3 reads TGTGCCAGCAGTTTATCCGGGAATCTCTATGGCTACACCTTC.